The 6 T cell receptor beta chains reported below all come from one sample, sequenced in a study of shared clonotypes between healthy human individuals. Assay used: immunoSEQ multiplex PCR; TCRdb lists only in-frame clones, some missing. The table shows 180,000 or so clones, with 85% to 95% occurring only once. Material: naive CD4+ T cells sorted from blood. Subset here: CD45RA+ positively selected. Receptors originate from a woman younger than 45 in good health.

This clone was seen a single time. The rearrangement uses TRBV5-1 and TRBJ2-7, with no clear D. The V and J ends lost 6 bases and 5 bases respectively, with 21 bases between them. This CDR3 is built from 15 residues. Germline CDR1 reads SGHRS; CDR2 reads YFSETQ. The chain's CDR3 is CASTSWEGLFHEQYF. In DNA, the CDR3 is TGCGCCAGCACCTCTTGGGAAGGGCTCTTTCACGAGCAGTACTTC.

Here the CDR3 DNA reads TGCAGCGTTTTTTTGAAAGACAAGCCGAACGAGCAGTACTTC. Residues: CSVFLKDKPNEQYF. The chain recombines TRBV29-1 with TRBJ2-7; D not resolved. Germline V gene data show CDR1 as SQVTM and CDR2 as ANQGSEA. The CDR3 length is 14 residues. Trimming pared 5 bases from V and 5 bases from J, leaving 19 bases between.

The rearrangement links TRBV5-1 to TRBJ1-6, with TRBD1 identical over 7 bases. CDR3 length equals 18 residues. The J segment lost 7 bases and the V segment lost 0 bases, leaving 13 bases of the junction unmatched. Per the germline V gene, CDR1 is SGHRS and CDR2 is YFSETQ. CDR3 sequence: CASSLGQGSYSLNSPLHF. For the CDR3, the DNA is TGCGCCAGCAGCTTGGGACAGGGAAGTTACAGCCTCAATTCACCCCTCCACTTT.

This CDR3 is CASSHQGEKTEAFF. The CDR3 DNA sequence: TGCGCCAGCAGCCACCAGGGGGAGAAGACTGAAGCTTTCTTT. V gene TRBV5-1 combines with J gene TRBJ1-1, with TRBD1 matching 7 bases. CDR1 and CDR2 (germline): SGHRS, YFSETQ. V dropped 4 bases and J dropped 5; count of bases not matched to a gene: 8. The CDR3 is made up of 14 amino acids.

The chain employs TRBV10-1 and TRBJ2-2; 12 positions agree with TRBD2. Germline V gene data show CDR1 as WNHNN and CDR2 as SYGVQD (reference sequence). J gave up 3 bases and V 3 bases, and 14 bases lay outside the gene matches. CDR3 size: 20 residues. CDR3 in amino acids: CASSEPLAGGPMGDTGELFF. CDR3 sequence (DNA): TGCGCCAGCAGTGAACCTCTAGCGGGAGGGCCGATGGGGGACACCGGGGAGCTGTTTTTT.

V and J are TRBV19 and TRBJ2-7; either TRBD1 or TRBD2 may supply D (5 bases each). This CDR3 has 16 residues. V lost 4 bases and J lost 1, with 17 bases in between. CDR1 and CDR2 (germline): LNHDA, SQIVND (reference sequence). CDR3 sequence: CASSRDPWGGSYEQYF. CDR3 nucleotide sequence: TGTGCCAGTAGTAGGGACCCGTGGGGCGGTTCCTACGAGCAGTACTTC.